This T cell receptor (beta chain) was identified in a study of blood T cell repertoires in COVID-19. Study information: Italy, Spain and the United States were the sources of the convalescent and acute COVID-19 samples. The analysed material was cDNA or gDNA that came from T cells, B-cell-depleted T cells, or PBMCs.

Trimming shortened V by 5 bases and J by 4 bases, and 11 bases separated the two germline ends. Germline CDR1 and CDR2: MNHEY and SVGAGI. The CDR3 sequence is 13 residues long. In the study's own analysis: For nucleated cells, counts were estimated from reference gene primer amplification. The data were produced by immunoSEQ multiplex PCR, yet TCRdb's version contains in-frame clones alone and is incomplete. That table gives V, J and clone size, and the DNA gave D and trimming. The sample consists of roughly 120,000 clones, around four fifths of them appearing once. Source material: peripheral blood. The TCR sequence derives from a man aged 30-40 years with acute or convalescent COVID-19. J is TRBJ1-1 and V is TRBV6-5, with D unresolved. CDR3 residues: CASSPTRGTEAFF. In DNA form, the CDR3 reads TGTGCCAGCAGTCCGACCCGGGGCACTGAAGCTTTCTTT.